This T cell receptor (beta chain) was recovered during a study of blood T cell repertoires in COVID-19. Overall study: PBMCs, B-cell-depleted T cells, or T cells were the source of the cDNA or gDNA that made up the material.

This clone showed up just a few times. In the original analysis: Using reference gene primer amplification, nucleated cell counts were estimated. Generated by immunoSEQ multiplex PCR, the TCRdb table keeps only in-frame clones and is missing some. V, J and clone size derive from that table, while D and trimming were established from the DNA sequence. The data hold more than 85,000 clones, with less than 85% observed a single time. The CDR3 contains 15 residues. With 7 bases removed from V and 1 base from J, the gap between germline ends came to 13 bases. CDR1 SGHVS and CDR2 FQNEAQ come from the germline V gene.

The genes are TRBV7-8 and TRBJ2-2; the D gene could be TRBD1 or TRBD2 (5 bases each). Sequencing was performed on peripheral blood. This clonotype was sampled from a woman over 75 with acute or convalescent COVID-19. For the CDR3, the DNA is TGTGCCAGCATCCGGGGCGGGCTGAACACCGGGGAGCTGTTTTTT. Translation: CASIRGGLNTGELFF.